The T cell receptor beta chain under discussion was sequenced for a study of T cell repertoires in cytomegalovirus infection (dated by TCRdb to between 2019 and 2020). A note on the overall study: Because public TCR beta signatures pointed to carriage of CMV infection together with the matching HLA type, the HLA type of each donor mattered for the analysis. The study at large found these results: In both this cohort and an independent cohort of some 350 donors, the cumulative frequency of public TCR beta family members distinguished carriers of CMV infection plus the relevant HLA type. In the ex vivo response, HLA-C-restricted CMV-specific TCR beta clonotypes were dominant, and in two of eight donors the single most frequent clonotype came from this HLA-C-restricted group.

According to the germline V gene, CDR1 reads MDHEN and CDR2 reads SYDVKM. Deletion took 7 bases off V and 4 bases off J, with a span of 10 bases between the germline ends. The CDR3 goes from the cysteine to the phenylalanine over 12 residues. Only the CDR3 portion is preserved as DNA: 36 bases, with reading frame beginning at the first base. TCRdb records Illumina HiSeq 1500 as the sequencer. TCRdb reprocessing: public reads trimmed at Q25 with fastp, clones called with MiXCR, in-frame beta chains kept. Duplicate CDR3 protein sequences are folded into a single record with the most common DNA and genes. In all, the sample holds a few hundred thousand distinct CDR3 sequences, and under 20% of those were seen once. The ten largest clonotypes hold more than 10% of the sample. Many counts were recorded for this clonotype. Its target antigen remains unknown. Base qualities are not recorded, but no much larger clone differs from it by a single base.

Sequencing was performed on PBMCs. The receptor was isolated from a human donor in good health (CMV status not recorded). Some clones in this sample may be carry-over from other donors' samples. The V gene is TRBV28 and the J gene is TRBJ2-5; the D gene could be TRBD1 or TRBD2, each one agreeing over 5 bases. The nucleotide sequence is TGTGCCAGCAAGGGACCCGGAGAGACCCAGTACTTC. Its amino acids are CASKGPGETQYF.